A selection of T cell receptor beta chains follows, all from one sample in a study of blood T cells in healthy people across ages. TCRdb redid the calling of the 5' RACE reads with MiXCR, one entry per CDR3 protein. In the table there are about 1,400,000 distinct CDR3 sequences, 55% to 75% of which are singletons. The sample was blood. The receptors derive from a man aged 18 to 35 in good health. CDR3s leave out the opening cysteine and the closing phenylalanine or tryptophan.

V,J,CDR3
TRBV10-3,TRBJ2-7,AISEDWFEQY
TRBV6-2/TRBV6-3,TRBJ2-1,ASSLDGRLEIRF
TRBV6-5,TRBJ1-2,ASSYSPQSYGYT
TRBV29-1,TRBJ2-5,SGTPGEGQETQY
TRBV5-4,TRBJ2-7,ASRRSPSYEQY
TRBV7-2,TRBJ2-2,ASSLVPSIAWTGELF
TRBV20-1,TRBJ2-5,SAQWSGGRFGIWETQY
TRBV4-3,TRBJ2-1,ASSQGFGGNEQF
TRBV20-1,TRBJ1-4,SARDSGGSEKLF
TRBV5-6,TRBJ2-3,ASSLSPTGTDTQY
TRBV27,TRBJ2-7,ASSFSGQGVYEQY
TRBV4-1,TRBJ1-6,ASSQGDRGRSPLH
TRBV6-1,TRBJ2-7,ASTKKTGTGRYEQY
TRBV4-1,TRBJ2-5,ASSQIERQGKQY
TRBV7-2,TRBJ2-7,ASSLTPLAGAYEQY
TRBV4-2,TRBJ1-6,ASSQDYRDRENSPLH
TRBV2,.,ASRIAGGQYEQY
TRBV6-5,TRBJ2-4,ASSYSRGGSKYAKNIQY
TRBV6-2/TRBV6-3,TRBJ2-2,ASSYLTSGELF
TRBV25-1,.,ASSDSGLPTVHEQY
TRBV27,TRBJ2-3,ASSSTGGQVGTQY
TRBV6-5,TRBJ1-5,ASSYGSAGQPQH
TRBV15,TRBJ2-7,ATSEGSYEQY
TRBV5-6,TRBJ1-6,ASSLARSSPLH
TRBV6-6,TRBJ2-5,ASRLGLAQETQY
TRBV29-1,TRBJ1-1,SVEPGQVMSEAF
TRBV6-1,TRBJ2-3,ASSEDQRGDTQY
TRBV20-1,TRBJ2-7,SAGRTSGRVGSYEQY
TRBV18,TRBJ2-1,ASSPRSYNEQF
TRBV4-3,TRBJ2-7,ASSHALRGYEQY
TRBV28,TRBJ2-1,ASSPHRDSNNEQF
TRBV12-3/TRBV12-4,TRBJ2-1,ASSLVHHEQF
TRBV29-1,TRBJ1-3,SVIQSSGNTIY
TRBV5-1,TRBJ2-1,ASSLESGPAEEQF
TRBV29-1,.,SVEAGGFYEQY
TRBV14,TRBJ2-5,ASSQDQDRGQETQY
TRBV28,TRBJ2-5,ASTPLGKRQETQY
TRBV27,TRBJ2-7,ASSPTSGASYEQY
TRBV25-1,TRBJ1-2,ASSEAAQQYYGYT
TRBV3-1,TRBJ1-4,ASSQKTTVATNEKLF
TRBV10-3,TRBJ2-6,AISEIGTAGANVLT
TRBV7-9,TRBJ1-1,ASSPWDSREAF
TRBV7-6,TRBJ1-2,ASSLRAGPANYGYT
TRBV14,TRBJ2-5,ASSQDAFETQY
TRBV12-3/TRBV12-4,TRBJ2-1,ASSSSGREIYNEQF
TRBV3-1,TRBJ2-3,ASSQDPSVWGGVGQY
TRBV20-1,TRBJ2-5,SARGTSGLAETRY
TRBV9,TRBJ2-1,ASSRQRTGDNEQF
TRBV7-9,TRBJ2-5,ASSPRGLQLWAQY
TRBV20-1,TRBJ2-7,SARYFSSGRVDEQY
TRBV10-3,TRBJ2-1,AVADEVGNEQF
TRBV7-2,TRBJ2-7,ASSSVRLAVQY
TRBV5-6,.,ASSLGSSSYNEQY
TRBV18,TRBJ1-2,ASSPETGRDGYT
TRBV6-2/TRBV6-3,TRBJ2-7,ASRESGGSTYEQY
TRBV3-1,TRBJ2-2,ASSPLGARTGELF
TRBV24-1,TRBJ1-2,ATSGQNDYGYT
TRBV12-3/TRBV12-4,TRBJ1-2,ASSWTGDGYT
TRBV7-9,TRBJ2-1,ASSFTDVSYNEQF